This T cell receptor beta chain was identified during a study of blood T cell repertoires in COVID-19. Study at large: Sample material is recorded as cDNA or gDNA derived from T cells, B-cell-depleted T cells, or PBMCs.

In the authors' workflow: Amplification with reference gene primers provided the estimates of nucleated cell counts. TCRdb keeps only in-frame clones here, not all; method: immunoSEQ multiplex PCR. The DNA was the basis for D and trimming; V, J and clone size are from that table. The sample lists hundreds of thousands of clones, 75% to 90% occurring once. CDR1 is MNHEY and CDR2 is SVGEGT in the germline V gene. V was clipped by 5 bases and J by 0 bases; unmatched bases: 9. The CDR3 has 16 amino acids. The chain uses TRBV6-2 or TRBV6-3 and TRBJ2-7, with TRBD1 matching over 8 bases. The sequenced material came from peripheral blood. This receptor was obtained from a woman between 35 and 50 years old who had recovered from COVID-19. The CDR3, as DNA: TGTGCCAGCAGTCCGACGACAGGGGCCCACTCCTACGAGCAGTACTTC. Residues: CASSPTTGAHSYEQYF.